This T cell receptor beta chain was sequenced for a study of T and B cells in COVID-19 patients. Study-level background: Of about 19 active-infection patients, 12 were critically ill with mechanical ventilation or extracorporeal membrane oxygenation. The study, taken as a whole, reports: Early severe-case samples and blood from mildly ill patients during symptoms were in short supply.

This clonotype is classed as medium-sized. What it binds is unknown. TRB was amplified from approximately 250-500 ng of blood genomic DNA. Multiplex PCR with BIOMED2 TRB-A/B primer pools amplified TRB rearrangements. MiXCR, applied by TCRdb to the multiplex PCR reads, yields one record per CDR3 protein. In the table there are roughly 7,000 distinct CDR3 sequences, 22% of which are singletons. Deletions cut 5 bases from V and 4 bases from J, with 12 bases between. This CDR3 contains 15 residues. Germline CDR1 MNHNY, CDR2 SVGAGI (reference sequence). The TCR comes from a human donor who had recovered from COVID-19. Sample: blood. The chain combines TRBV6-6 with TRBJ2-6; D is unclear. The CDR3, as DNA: TGTGCCAGCAGTAACCCGTTCTCCGGGGCCAACGTCCTGACTTTC. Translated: CASSNPFSGANVLTF.